This is a list of T cell receptor beta chains from one sample in a study of T cell changes during pregnancy in multiple sclerosis. Only in-frame clones appear in the TCRdb table, and some are missing; sequencing was by immunoSEQ multiplex PCR. The sample lists about 38,000 clones, more than 85% occurring once. The material was CD8+ T cells from peripheral blood mononuclear cells, obtained after pregnancy. All receptors come from a female donor with multiple sclerosis, enrolled in a pregnancy study. Both conserved end residues are part of each CDR3. D genes are given only for firm matches. Size tells how often a clone was seen (once, few, many) or the class of an expanded clone, and some rows leave it out.

J gene,V gene,D gene,CDR3 length,clone size,CDR3 DNA,CDR3 protein
TRBJ2-1,TRBV7-8,TRBD2,18,NA,TGTGCCAGCAGCCCTGACCCGGTCAGCGGGAACTCCTACAATGAGCAGTTCTTC,CASSPDPVSGNSYNEQFF
TRBJ2-7,TRBV19,NA,13,NA,TGTGCCAGTAGTATCACAGACTCCTACGAGCAGTACTTC,CASSITDSYEQYF
TRBJ1-1,TRBV19,TRBD1,17,NA,TGTGCCAGTAGTATAGCCCGACAGGGCCCTTTGAACACTGAAGCTTTCTTT,CASSIARQGPLNTEAFF
TRBJ2-7,TRBV4-1,TRBD2,14,NA,TGCGCCAGCAGCCCCCCCGGGGGGGATTACGAGCAGTACTTC,CASSPPGGDYEQYF
TRBJ1-1,TRBV9,NA,13,few,TGTGCCAGCAGCGTGGGCGCGAACACTGAAGCTTTCTTT,CASSVGANTEAFF
TRBJ2-7,TRBV11-2,NA,13,NA,TGTGCCAGCAGCTTTGTTCCATCAAACGAGCAGTACTTC,CASSFVPSNEQYF
TRBJ1-2,TRBV19,TRBD1,12,NA,TGTGCCAGTCGACAGGGGGCAGGTGGCTACACCTTC,CASRQGAGGYTF
TRBJ2-2,TRBV11-2,NA,14,once,TGTGCCAGCAGCCCGAGGGGGGGTACCGGGGAGCTGTTTTTT,CASSPRGGTGELFF
TRBJ2-1,TRBV7-9,TRBD1,16,NA,TGTGCCAGCAGCTCACACCGGGACAGGGGGCAAATCAAGCAGTTCTTC,CASSSHRDRGQIKQFF
TRBJ2-6,TRBV27,NA,19,NA,TGTGCCAGCAGTAGTGGCCCTGGACAACCCGGCTCTGGGGCCAACGTCCTGACTTTC,CASSSGPGQPGSGANVLTF
TRBJ2-7,TRBV7-9,NA,12,once,TGTGCCAGCAGCTTTAACAGGGTCGAGCAGTACTTC,CASSFNRVEQYF
TRBJ2-7,TRBV27,NA,13,NA,TGTGCCAGCAGTGTCCAGGGCGGCTACGAGCAGTACTTC,CASSVQGGYEQYF
TRBJ1-6,TRBV27,TRBD1,16,NA,TGTGCCAGCAGTGCCGGACAGGGCCTCTATAATTCACCCCTCCACTTT,CASSAGQGLYNSPLHF
TRBJ1-6,TRBV6-5,NA,16,medium-sized,TGTGCCAGCAGTTACCGCCCGGGCCAGGGGAATTCACCCCTCCACTTT,CASSYRPGQGNSPLHF
TRBJ2-7,TRBV7-2,NA,15,NA,TGTGCCAGCAGCTTAAGAGGGCTGTTGGCCTACGAGCAGTACTTC,CASSLRGLLAYEQYF
TRBJ2-1,TRBV29-1,NA,15,NA,TGCAGCGTTCCCCCCCCCGGGAGCAGCTACAATGAGCAGTTCTTC,CSVPPPGSSYNEQFF
TRBJ2-1,TRBV27,NA,14,NA,TGTGCCAGCAGTTTATTCAGGGATAACAATGAGCAGTTCTTC,CASSLFRDNNEQFF
TRBJ1-5,TRBV6-5,NA,14,NA,TGTGCCAGCAGTTACGGGGGGATCAATCAGCCCCAGCATTTT,CASSYGGINQPQHF
TRBJ2-7,TRBV28,TRBD2,15,NA,TGTGCCAGCAGTCTAACGGGACTAGTTCTTAGCGAGCAGTACTTC,CASSLTGLVLSEQYF
TRBJ1-3,TRBV6-1,NA,14,NA,TGTGCCAGCGCGACGAGGACAAAGAGAAACACCATATATTTT,CASATRTKRNTIYF
TRBJ1-2,TRBV19,NA,13,NA,TGTGCCAGTAGCCCCTCCGGGGGGGCTGGCTACACCTTC,CASSPSGGAGYTF
TRBJ1-1,TRBV6-1,TRBD1,14,NA,TGTGCCAGCAGTGCGGGACAGTTGAACACTGAAGCTTTCTTT,CASSAGQLNTEAFF
TRBJ2-1,TRBV5-1,NA,12,once,TGCGCCAGCAGCTTTAGCGGCAATGAGCAGTTCTTC,CASSFSGNEQFF
TRBJ2-2,TRBV6-5,NA,13,NA,TGTGCCAGCCGACTTCAGAACACCGGGGAGCTGTTTTTT,CASRLQNTGELFF
TRBJ1-2,TRBV9,TRBD1,13,NA,TGTGCCAGCAGGCCGACAGGGAACTATGGCTACACCTTC,CASRPTGNYGYTF
TRBJ1-5,TRBV19,TRBD1,16,NA,TGTGCCAGTAGCCCAAGGGACAGGGGTAGCAATCAGCCCCAGCATTTT,CASSPRDRGSNQPQHF
TRBJ2-3,TRBV19,TRBD2,19,NA,TGTGCCAGTAGTATAGTAGGGCTAGCGGCTCCCTCTAGCACAGATACGCAGTATTTT,CASSIVGLAAPSSTDTQYF
TRBJ2-3,TRBV27,NA,16,NA,TGTGCCAGCAGCCCTCCCTGGGGGACTAGCACAGATACGCAGTATTTT,CASSPPWGTSTDTQYF
TRBJ2-7,TRBV2,NA,11,once,TGTGCCAGCAGTGGCGGGAACGAGCAGTACTTC,CASSGGNEQYF
TRBJ2-5,TRBV7-6,TRBD2,16,NA,TGTGCCAGCAGCAGGACCCCCAGCGGGGGTAAAGAGACCCAGTACTTC,CASSRTPSGGKETQYF
TRBJ2-4,TRBV28,TRBD1,14,NA,TGTGCCAGCAGTTTCGGCCAGGGGGCTTACATTCAGTACTTC,CASSFGQGAYIQYF
TRBJ2-3,TRBV9,TRBD1,15,few,TGTGCCAGCAGCGTGGGGACAGGGATTACAGATACGCAGTATTTT,CASSVGTGITDTQYF
TRBJ1-3,TRBV2,NA,13,NA,TGTGCCAGCAGTGAAGACCCCATTTCGGCCATATATTTT,CASSEDPISAIYF
TRBJ2-1,TRBV7-9,TRBD1,16,NA,TGTGCCAGCAGCTTATCCGGGGACAGGCGGAAGAATGAGCAGTTCTTC,CASSLSGDRRKNEQFF
TRBJ2-7,TRBV6-5,NA,14,NA,TGTGCCAGCAGTTACGGGGCAGGGACCTACGAGCAGTACTTC,CASSYGAGTYEQYF
TRBJ2-7,TRBV27,NA,12,NA,TGTGCCAGCAGTTTTGTTAACAGGCCGTTGCACTTC,CASSFVNRPLHF
TRBJ2-7,TRBV27,TRBD2,15,NA,TGTGCCAGCAGTTTGCATAGCGGGAGTAACTACGAGCAGTACTTC,CASSLHSGSNYEQYF
TRBJ1-3,TRBV21-1,NA,15,NA,TGTGCCAGCAGCGGAAGGGACAGCTCTGGAAACACCATATATTTT,CASSGRDSSGNTIYF
TRBJ2-2,TRBV9,NA,11,NA,TGTGCCAGCAGCCCAGCCGGGGAGCTGTTTTTT,CASSPAGELFF
TRBJ2-7,TRBV4-2,NA,16,NA,TGTGCCAGCAGCCAAGAATCAGGGATCCCTTCCTACGAGCAGTACTTC,CASSQESGIPSYEQYF
TRBJ2-7,TRBV7-9,TRBD1,14,NA,TGTGCCAGCAGGGGGACAGGAAACACTTACGAGCAGTACTTC,CASRGTGNTYEQYF
TRBJ2-1,TRBV4-2,NA,14,NA,TGTGCCAGCAGCCAGTTGGGTGGGAGCGATGAGCAGTTCTTC,CASSQLGGSDEQFF
TRBJ1-1,TRBV6-5,NA,13,NA,TGTGCCAGCAAATCCCAGGGGAGCACTGAAGCTTTCTTT,CASKSQGSTEAFF
TRBJ2-3,TRBV27,NA,14,NA,TGTGCCAGCAGTTTCCCCGGGGTCACCAATACGCAGTATTTT,CASSFPGVTNTQYF
TRBJ2-3,TRBV4-1,NA,15,once,TGCGCCAGCAGCCCTAAGACTGGGAGCACAGATACGCAGTATTTT,CASSPKTGSTDTQYF
TRBJ2-3,TRBV7-2,NA,18,NA,TGTGCCAGCACCCCCAGTGGGCCACAGCCCCGACGCGCAGATACGCAGTATTTT,CASTPSGPQPRRADTQYF
TRBJ2-2,TRBV2,NA,11,NA,TGTGCCAGCAGTTTAACCGGGGAGCTGTTTTTT,CASSLTGELFF
TRBJ2-6,TRBV6-6,NA,16,NA,TGTGCCAGCAGTTACAGGGACATCACTGGGGCCAACGTCCTGACTTTC,CASSYRDITGANVLTF
TRBJ2-5,TRBV5-8,NA,15,once,TGTGCCAGCAGCTCCCCGGGGGTTCCGGGGGAGACCCAGTACTTC,CASSSPGVPGETQYF
TRBJ2-3,TRBV28,TRBD2,14,NA,TGTGCCAGCAGTCCACTAGCGGCCACAGATACGCAGTATTTT,CASSPLAATDTQYF
TRBJ1-1,TRBV5-8,TRBD1,13,NA,TGTGCCAGCAGCCCAGGGGGTGCCACTGAAGCTTTCTTT,CASSPGGATEAFF
TRBJ2-7,TRBV4-2,NA,16,NA,TGTGCCAGCAGCCAAGAAAATATCGAGCTATACTACGAGCAGTACTTC,CASSQENIELYYEQYF
TRBJ2-4,TRBV9,TRBD1,12,NA,TGTGCCAGCAGCGGACAGGGGAACATTCAGTACTTC,CASSGQGNIQYF
TRBJ2-1,TRBV7-6,NA,12,NA,TGTGCCAGCAACACCGGGACTGGAGAGCAGTTCTTC,CASNTGTGEQFF
TRBJ2-2,TRBV14,NA,14,NA,TGTGCCAGCAGCCTTCGACAGTCCACCGGGGAGCTGTTTTTT,CASSLRQSTGELFF
TRBJ2-2,TRBV5-1,NA,15,NA,TGCGCCAGCAGCTTGGTCACGGCGAACACCGGGGAGCTGTTTTTT,CASSLVTANTGELFF
TRBJ1-5,TRBV15,NA,15,NA,TGTGCCACCAGCAGGGGTGGGGGGGTCAATCAGCCCCAGCATTTT,CATSRGGGVNQPQHF
TRBJ2-1,TRBV5-8,NA,15,NA,TGTGCCAGCAGCTTGGGGCTCGGGACCTACAATGAGCAGTTCTTC,CASSLGLGTYNEQFF
TRBJ2-2,TRBV7-3,NA,21,NA,TGTGCCAGCAGCATATACCCAACGGCGGGACGGCCCCTGGAGGACACCGGGGAGCTGTTTTTT,CASSIYPTAGRPLEDTGELFF